This T cell receptor beta chain is drawn from a study of vaccination effects on CD4 cells after COVID-19. CDR1 is SGHVS, CDR2 FQNEAQ, per germline. V shed 5 bases and J 0 bases; nucleotides not matched to a gene: 7. The CDR3 has 16 amino acids. Method: immunoSEQ multiplex PCR; TCRdb's copy keeps in-frame clones and lacks some. The data hold around 47,000 clones, with roughly two thirds observed a single time. Concerning this clone itself: The target antigen is unknown.

Pools of viral peptides were used by the ViraFEST assay to expand antigen-specific CD4+ T cells ahead of sequencing. Isolation of CD4+ T cells took place after approximately ten days of culture. Confirmation by PCR established that the person had SARS-CoV-2 infection between March and December 2020. The chain combines TRBV7-8 with TRBJ2-1; 7 bases are a match to TRBD2. The sample was CD4+ T cells from PBMCs cultured with a peptide pool, taken before COVID-19 vaccination. This sequence was found in a human donor who had a prior SARS-CoV-2 infection. CDR3 in amino acids: CASSTSGAISYNEQFF. The CDR3 DNA is TGTGCCAGCAGCACAAGCGGGGCGATCTCCTACAATGAGCAGTTCTTC.